Following are 9 T cell receptor beta chains from one sample sequenced in a study of vaccination effects on CD4 cells after COVID-19. Clones were sequenced by immunoSEQ multiplex PCR, and TCRdb holds only the in-frame ones, with some missing. The sample shows about 46,000 clones, around four fifths of them seen only once. Which antigens these TCRs recognize remains unknown. A roughly 10-day culture period preceded the isolation of CD4+ T cells. Material: CD4+ T cells from PBMCs cultured without peptide, obtained before COVID-19 vaccination. The receptor set was obtained from a human donor who had a prior SARS-CoV-2 infection.

The chain carries TRBV9 and TRBJ2-3; the D is unclear. Looked up from germline, CDR1 is SGDLS and CDR2 is YYNGEE. V lost 0 bases and J 4 bases, leaving 12 bases between the germline ends. The length of the CDR3 is 15 residues. CDR3 region: CASSVGVFWSDTQYF. As DNA, the CDR3 is TGTGCCAGCAGCGTAGGTGTGTTTTGGTCAGATACGCAGTATTTT.

This clone has a count of ten or more. The J gene is TRBJ2-3, the V gene TRBV18, with no clear D. The CDR3 consists of 15 residues. CDR1 and CDR2 (germline): KGHSH, LQKENI. The ends were cut back, 0 bases at V and 2 bases at J, with 9 bases in the middle. The CDR3 DNA is TGTGCCAGCTCACCACCTCAAGGTCTCACAGATACGCAGTATTTT. Amino acids: CASSPPQGLTDTQYF. The variable domain in full, completed from reference TRBV18 and TRBJ2-3, reads NAGVMQNPRHLVRRRGQEARLRCSPMKGHSHVYWYRQLPEEGLKFMVYLQKENIIDESGMPKERFSAEFPKEGPSILRIQQVVRGDSAAYFCASSPPQGLTDTQYFGPGTRLTVL.

V and J are TRBV14 and TRBJ2-7; D remains unclear. The CDR3 sequence is 16 residues long. Germline V gives CDR1 SGHDN, CDR2 FVKESK. Trimming stripped 4 bases from V and 2 bases from J, with 18 bases between. The CDR3 coding sequence is TGTGCCAGCAGCCTTGGACGGGTTGGGAACCCCTACGAGCAGTACTTC. Amino acid sequence: CASSLGRVGNPYEQYF.

V usage is TRBV30 and J usage is TRBJ2-2, with 7 bases lining up with TRBD1. CDR3 length: 15 residues. Germline-derived CDR1 and CDR2 are GTSNPN and SVGIG (reference sequence). V shed 2 bases, J shed 1 base, and the junction held 4 bases outside the gene matches. CDR3 sequence (DNA): TGTGCCTGGAGTCCTCACAGGGGGAACACCGGGGAGCTGTTTTTT. Translated, it gives CAWSPHRGNTGELFF.

This chain connects TRBV29-1 to TRBJ1-5; 8 bases fit TRBD1. Germline CDR1 and CDR2: SQVTM and ANQGSEA. The junction had 9 bases not matched to a gene; V was cut back by 4 bases and J by 7 bases. The CDR3 is made up of 14 amino acids. CDR3 sequence: CSVGQGAGGQPQHF. In nucleotides, the CDR3 is TGCAGCGTTGGCCAGGGGGCGGGGGGGCAGCCCCAGCATTTT. The entire variable domain, with the rest obtained from reference TRBV29-1 and TRBJ1-5, is as follows: SAVISQKPSRDICQRGTSLTIQCQVDSQVTMMFWYRQQPGQSLTLIATANQGSEATYESGFVIDKFPISRPNLTFSTLTVSNMSPEDSSIYLCSVGQGAGGQPQHFGDGTRLSIL.

This chain joins TRBV5-5 and TRBJ2-1, with 10 bases lining up with TRBD1. The V segment lost 0 bases and the J segment 8 bases; nucleotides outside the gene matches: 8. Per germline, CDR1 SGHKS and CDR2 YYEKEE (reference sequence). The CDR3 totals 16 residues. The CDR3 spells CASSLAVGTGADEQFF. CDR3 sequence (DNA): TGTGCCAGCAGCTTGGCCGTCGGGACAGGGGCCGATGAGCAGTTCTTC.

The chain is built from TRBV7-2 and TRBJ1-1; a weak D match, TRBD1 (6 bases). The CDR3 sequence is 15 residues long. V shed 1 base and J shed 0 bases, with 9 bases lying between them. Per germline, CDR1 SGHTA and CDR2 FQGNSA. The CDR3 nucleotides read TGTGCCAGCAGCTTAGACAGGGCCATGAACACTGAAGCTTTCTTT. This encodes CASSLDRAMNTEAFF.

Concerning this clone: The same CDR3 also results from other DNA sequences found in this sample. The chain couples TRBV5-1 to TRBJ2-2; D is perhaps TRBD1 (5 bases). The CDR3 length is 14 residues. The V end was cut by 0 bases, the J end by 4 bases, with 7 bases between. Germline V lookup: CDR1 SGHRS, CDR2 YFSETQ. The CDR3: CASSLGGSTGELFF. The CDR3 DNA reads as TGCGCCAGCAGCTTGGGGGGCAGCACCGGGGAGCTGTTTTTT.

This chain uses TRBV2 with TRBJ2-5, with D tentatively TRBD2 (5 bases). The CDR3 length is 12 residues. V was shortened by 6 bases and J by 5 bases, with 10 bases between the two germline ends. Germline assignment: CDR1 SNHLY and CDR2 FYNNEI. Here the CDR3 DNA reads TGTGCCAGCAGAATAGTAGCGGAGACCCAGTACTTC. It yields the protein CASRIVAETQYF.